The source of this T cell receptor beta chain is a study of response to subunit inactivated influenza vaccine. The sample holds a few counts of this clonotype. Its antigen is unidentified. Each CDR3 protein gets one entry after TCRdb re-called the RT-PCR reads with MiXCR. Of just over 300,000 distinct CDR3 sequences in the sample, 21% are singletons; the top ten hold approximately 10%. General study points: Only a handful of new T cells, the authors suggested, are recruited with each seasonal influenza vaccination.

The source of this sequence is a man aged 50 to 69 who received an inactivated influenza vaccine. This material consisted of PBMCs from blood, taken around 22 months after vaccination.

In DNA form, the CDR3 reads TGTGCCAGCAGCTCCGGACTAGCGGGAGTCCTCCAAGAGACCCAGTACTTC. It translates to CASSSGLAGVLQETQYF. The rearrangement joins TRBV13 to TRBJ2-5, with 13 bases lining up with TRBD2. V gave up 4 bases and J gave up 1 base; unmatched junction bases: 6. The germline V gene encodes CDR1 PRHDT and CDR2 FYEKMQ (reference sequence). The CDR3 consists of 17 residues.